Below, 23 T cell receptor beta chains from the same sample are listed, as sequenced in a study of T cell responses to AZD1222 COVID-19 vaccine. The method was immunoSEQ multiplex PCR; TCRdb's version includes in-frame clones alone and lacks a portion of them. The table records tens of thousands of clones, 70% to 90% of them present only once. The material sequenced was peripheral blood, taken 28 days after the second AZD1222 dose. Source of these receptors: an adult who received the AZD1222 COVID-19 vaccine.

With respect to this clone: One end of the junction does not line up with germline, which may come from a read error. This sample also contains other DNA sequences that code for the same CDR3. This chain joins TRBV10-3 and TRBJ2-7, with 8 nucleotides matching TRBD1. This CDR3 contains 11 residues. CDR1 ENHRY and CDR2 SYGVKD come from the germline V gene. The CDR3 reads CANGQGYEQYF. The CDR3 DNA is TGCGCCAACGGACAGGGCTACGAGCAGTACTTC.

V is TRBV5-5 and J is TRBJ1-1; 9 bases line up with TRBD1. V shed 3 bases, J shed 6 bases, and the junction held 6 bases outside the gene matches. CDR3 length: 14 residues. Germline V lookup: CDR1 SGHKS, CDR2 YYEKEE (reference sequence). The DNA of the CDR3 is TGTGCCAGCAGCTGGGGGACAGGGTTTGCTGAAGCTTTCTTT. It codes for CASSWGTGFAEAFF.

The chain employs TRBV2 and TRBJ1-2; 9 nucleotides align to TRBD1. V lost 1 base, J lost 4 bases, and 4 bases stayed unmatched. The germline V gene has CDR1 SNHLY and CDR2 FYNNEI. CDR3 length equals 15 residues. The CDR3: CASSEGTGGGYGYTF. The CDR3 nucleotides are TGTGCCAGCAGTGAAGGAACAGGGGGCGGCTATGGCTACACCTTC.

The chain employs TRBV6-5 and TRBJ2-7; 9 bases match TRBD1. Per the germline V gene, CDR1 is MNHEY and CDR2 is SVGAGI. This CDR3 contains 14 residues. Trimming at V came to 6 bases and at J to 6 bases, leaving 9 bases not matched to a gene. CDR3 nucleotide sequence: TGTGCCAGCAGGCAAGACAGGGGGTGGATCGAGCAGTACTTC. Its protein is CASRQDRGWIEQYF.

In nucleotides, the CDR3 is TGTGCCAGCAGTTGGGGGAGCAATCAGCCCCAGCATTTT. Translation: CASSWGSNQPQHF. V gene TRBV6-2 or TRBV6-3 combines with J gene TRBJ1-5; a weak D match, TRBD1 (5 bases). In germline, CDR1 is MNHEY, CDR2 SVGEGT. Trimming left V 4 bases short and J 1 base short, with 5 bases between. This CDR3 is 13 amino acids long.

This sequence joins TRBV30 and TRBJ1-4; D ambiguous. Deletions cut 2 bases from V and 4 bases from J, with 11 bases between. The CDR3 is 14 residues long. In germline, CDR1 is GTSNPN, CDR2 SVGIG (reference sequence). Here the CDR3 reads CAWSRAGVNEKLFF. CDR3 DNA: TGTGCCTGGAGTCGGGCCGGGGTTAATGAAAAACTGTTTTTT.

The chain carries TRBV28 and TRBJ1-5, with 7 bases aligning to TRBD1. The CDR3 is 16 residues long. The V gene end was trimmed by 5 bases and the J gene end by 2 bases; junction bases not matched to a gene: 9. Germline values: CDR1 MDHEN, CDR2 SYDVKM. The CDR3 sequence: CASSQRTGQRNQPQHF. DNA of the CDR3: TGTGCCAGCAGTCAGAGGACAGGTCAGCGCAATCAGCCCCAGCATTTT.

The chain couples TRBV19 to TRBJ1-1; D gene ambiguous. This CDR3 is built from 16 residues. V was trimmed by 7 bases and J by 2 bases, leaving 20 bases between them. Germline lookup yields CDR1 LNHDA and CDR2 SQIVND (reference sequence). The CDR3 loop is CASILHSEGYNTEAFF. In DNA form, the CDR3 reads TGTGCCAGTATTCTTCACAGCGAGGGCTACAACACTGAAGCTTTCTTT.

The chain uses TRBV15 and TRBJ2-5; D is possibly TRBD1 (6 bases). Germline CDR1 LNHNV, CDR2 YYDKDF (reference sequence). CDR3 length equals 15 residues. Trimming removed 0 bases at V and 6 bases at J, with 14 bases between. CDR3 bases: TGTGCCACCAGCAGAGACCCGATGGGGGCCCAGACCCAGTACTTC. Its translation is CATSRDPMGAQTQYF. Using reference TRBV15 and TRBJ2-5 for the parts outside the CDR3, the full variable domain is DAMVIQNPRYQVTQFGKPVTLSCSQTLNHNVMYWYQQKSSQAPKLLFHYYDKDFNNEADTPDNFQSRRPNTSFCFLDIRSPGLGDTAMYLCATSRDPMGAQTQYFGPGTRLLVL.

The J gene is TRBJ1-5, the V gene TRBV18, with 8 bases matching TRBD1. J gave up 0 bases and V 6 bases, and 7 bases lay outside the gene matches. The V gene's germline CDR1 is KGHSH and CDR2 LQKENI. The CDR3 sequence is 16 residues long. For the CDR3, the DNA is TGTGCCAGCTCGTTCACAGGGGGGAATAGCAATCAGCCCCAGCATTTT. Amino acids: CASSFTGGNSNQPQHF.

The CDR3 region is CASRRGTQETQYF. The CDR3 coding sequence is TGTGCCAGCAGGAGGGGGACGCAAGAGACCCAGTACTTC. This chain links TRBV6-5 with TRBJ2-5; D is possibly TRBD1 (6 bases). This CDR3 has 13 residues. From germline, CDR1 is MNHEY and CDR2 SVGAGI. With 6 bases removed from V and 2 bases from J, the gap between germline ends came to 10 bases.

The J gene is TRBJ2-2, the V gene TRBV7-2, with D maybe TRBD1 (6 bases). The germline V gene has CDR1 SGHTA and CDR2 FQGNSA. CDR3 length: 16 amino acids. Trimming left V 3 bases short and J 5 bases short, with 16 bases between. As DNA, the CDR3 is TGTGCCAGCAGCTTGCGGCAGGGGAGTTTAACCGGGGAGCTGTTTTTT. Its protein product is CASSLRQGSLTGELFF.

J is TRBJ2-4 and V is TRBV11-1, with D unclear. Per germline, CDR1 SGHAT and CDR2 FQDESV (reference sequence). This CDR3 has 14 residues. V lost 2 bases to trimming and J lost 1 base, with 6 bases between them. Here the CDR3 reads CASSLRLAKNIQYF. The CDR3 DNA reads TGTGCCAGCAGCTTACGGTTGGCCAAAAACATTCAGTACTTC.

The V gene is TRBV19, the J gene TRBJ1-5; the D is unclear. The CDR3 runs 15 residues. The ends were cut back, 3 bases at V and 2 bases at J, with 11 bases in the middle. Germline-derived CDR1 and CDR2 are LNHDA and SQIVND (reference sequence). This CDR3 reads CASSIGGVGNQPQHF. The CDR3 DNA is TGTGCCAGTAGTATCGGCGGGGTCGGCAATCAGCCCCAGCATTTT.

This clone was detected once. The gene calls are TRBV5-1 and TRBJ2-1, with TRBD1 identical over 7 bases. The germline CDR1 and CDR2 sequences are SGHRS and YFSETQ. Trimming took 4 bases from V and 4 from J; bases not matched to a gene: 8. CDR3 length equals 15 residues. CDR3 bases: TGCGCCAGCAGCCCGACCGGGACAGATTACAATGAGCAGTTCTTC. It yields the protein CASSPTGTDYNEQFF.

V is TRBV11-2 and J is TRBJ2-1; 8 bases are a match to TRBD2. With 1 base clipped from V and 0 bases from J, the junction kept 5 bases outside the gene matches. From germline, CDR1 is SGHAT and CDR2 FQNNGV. The CDR3 runs 17 residues. This CDR3 reads CASSLASSGSSYNEQFF. The CDR3 DNA reads as TGTGCCAGCAGCTTAGCCTCCAGCGGGAGCTCCTACAATGAGCAGTTCTTC.

V is TRBV16 and J is TRBJ2-6; a weak D match, TRBD1 (7 bases). V gave up 2 bases and J gave up 2 bases, with 13 bases separating them. From germline, CDR1 is KGHSY and CDR2 FQNENV. The CDR3 spans 17 residues. CDR3 nucleotides: TGTGCCAGCAGCCAAATTGCGGGACAGACTGGGGCCAACGTCCTGACTTTC. It yields the protein CASSQIAGQTGANVLTF.

V and J are TRBV5-1 and TRBJ1-1; TRBD1 matches 7 bases. The germline gives CDR1 SGHRS, CDR2 YFSETQ. V was pared by 7 bases and J by 0 bases, with 6 bases of the junction left unmatched. The CDR3 runs to 14 residues. The DNA of the CDR3 is TGCGCCAGCGGCCCAGGGGGATTGAACACTGAAGCTTTCTTT. Its translation: CASGPGGLNTEAFF.

The chain joins TRBV12-5 to TRBJ1-1; TRBD1 might be the D (6 bases). CDR1 and CDR2 from the germline V gene are LGHNT and FRNRAP. The CDR3 extends over 14 amino acids. Trimming removed 1 base from V and 5 bases from J, with 11 bases in between. As DNA, the CDR3 is TGTGCTAGTGGTTTGGCAGGGGCAGGGACTGAAGCTTTCTTT. It is translated as CASGLAGAGTEAFF.

The chain links TRBV5-1 to TRBJ1-2; 7 nucleotides agree with TRBD1. The CDR3 totals 12 residues. Germline-derived CDR1 and CDR2 are SGHRS and YFSETQ. The trim removed 6 bases at V and 4 bases at J, leaving 3 bases unmatched. The CDR3 reads CASMGQLYGYTF. CDR3 nucleotide sequence: TGCGCCAGCATGGGACAGCTCTATGGCTACACCTTC.

The chain recombines TRBV28 with TRBJ2-5, with 7 bases identical to TRBD2. Germline CDR1 reads MDHEN; CDR2 reads SYDVKM. This CDR3 comprises 16 residues. J gave up 0 bases and V 3 bases, and 7 bases lay outside the gene matches. The CDR3 loop reads CASSFLSRGYQETQYF. The CDR3, as DNA: TGTGCCAGCAGTTTTTTGTCGCGGGGGTACCAAGAGACCCAGTACTTC.

The V call is TRBV7-9, the J call TRBJ1-2; 9 bases agree with TRBD1. V lost 5 bases and J lost 1; bases outside the gene matches: 11. Germline CDR1 and CDR2: SEHNR and FQNEAQ (reference sequence). The CDR3 spans 17 residues. The CDR3 coding sequence is TGTGCCAGCAGCCCTTCCCCCGGGACAGGGATTAACTATGGCTACACCTTC. Translating it yields CASSPSPGTGINYGYTF.

The chain combines TRBV6-5 with TRBJ2-7; 12 bases map to TRBD1. From germline, CDR1 is MNHEY and CDR2 SVGAGI. The V and J ends lost 10 bases and 4 bases, in that order; junction bases with no gene match: 5. This CDR3 has 13 residues. This chain's CDR3 is CATGTGGLYEQYF. The CDR3 region has the DNA TGTGCCACCGGGACAGGGGGCTTATACGAGCAGTACTTC.